The next 22 T cell receptor beta chains were all read from a single sample in a study of blood T cells in healthy people across ages. Next came a second PCR, run for about 7 to 11 cycles, which used a sample-barcoded 5' primer along with a J-beta primer mix. TCRdb used MiXCR to reprocess the 5' RACE reads, holding one entry per CDR3 protein. The sample has 450,000 to 700,000 distinct CDR3 sequences; 27% are singletons. Sequences were obtained from blood. The receptors here all came from a woman between 65 and 79 years old in good health.

This clonotype was counted once. The chain recombines TRBV7-9 with TRBJ1-3; D gene unclear. V lost 8 bases to trimming and J lost 0 bases, with 11 bases between them. This CDR3 has 14 amino acids. Per the germline V gene, CDR1 is SEHNR and CDR2 is FQNEAQ (reference sequence). CDR3 amino acids: CASHRQLSGNTIYF. CDR3 DNA sequence: TGTGCCAGCCATCGACAACTCTCTGGAAACACCATATATTTT.

This clonotype was seen a handful of times. The gene calls are TRBV30 and TRBJ2-5, with TRBD1 matching over 7 bases. The better agreement between TRBJ2-7 and the DNA end casts doubt on the J call. The CDR3 runs to 14 residues. Germline CDR1 is GTSNPN and CDR2 is SVGIG (reference sequence). The CDR3 sequence: CAWSNRGGAYEQYF. In nucleotides, the CDR3 is TGTGCCTGGAGTAATCGAGGGGGCGCCTACGAGCAGTACTTC.

The sample holds a few counts of this clonotype. The chain links TRBV12-3 or TRBV12-4 to TRBJ1-1; D is uncertain. The CDR3 has 14 residues. V was cut by 5 bases and J by 11 bases, with 21 bases left in between. Written as DNA, the CDR3 is TGTGCCAGCAGTCCTTCGGCCCCGTCAAAGGTTGCTTTCTTT. The encoded protein is CASSPSAPSKVAFF.

In this sample, this clonotype turned up a few times. The V gene is TRBV20-1, the J gene TRBJ2-5; TRBD2 matches at 10 bases. CDR1 and CDR2 (germline): DFQATT, SNEGSKA (reference sequence). The V gene end was trimmed by 5 bases and the J gene end by 4 bases; junction bases not matched to a gene: 10. The CDR3 extends over 15 amino acids. CDR3 in amino acids: CSAERSGGAGETQYF. The CDR3 DNA reads as TGCAGTGCTGAACGAAGCGGGGGGGCGGGAGAGACCCAGTACTTC.

This clonotype was found a few times. V is TRBV18 and J is TRBJ2-7; a weak D match, TRBD1 (6 bases). This CDR3 is built from 14 residues. CDR1 KGHSH and CDR2 LQKENI come from the germline V gene. Trimming pared 2 bases from V and 4 bases from J, leaving 12 bases between. The CDR3, as DNA: TGTGCCAGCTCACCAACGATTGGACAGTACGAGCAGTACTTC. Its protein is CASSPTIGQYEQYF.

The V and J genes are TRBV5-1 and TRBJ1-4; no clear D. The V gene's germline CDR1 is SGHRS and CDR2 YFSETQ. Trimming removed 2 bases from V and 2 bases from J, with 7 bases in between. This CDR3 comprises 14 residues. CDR3 coding DNA: TGCGCCAGCAGCTTTGAGGGCACTAATGAAAAACTGTTTTTT. Protein: CASSFEGTNEKLFF.

This clonotype has just a few counts. The rearrangement links TRBV10-3 to TRBJ1-1, with TRBD1 matching over 7 bases. This CDR3 has 14 residues. In germline, CDR1 is ENHRY, CDR2 SYGVKD. The V and J ends lost 6 bases and 1 base, in that order; junction bases with no gene match: 5. CDR3 sequence: CAIRGPGGNTEAFF. The CDR3 DNA follows: TGTGCCATCAGGGGGCCAGGGGGGAACACTGAAGCTTTCTTT.

The CDR3 protein is CASSLGSVVTNEKLFF. Written as DNA, the CDR3 is TGTGCCAGCTCACTCGGGAGCGTCGTGACTAATGAAAAACTGTTTTTT. The chain has TRBV18 and TRBJ1-4; D remains unclear. V was pared by 4 bases and J by 2 bases, with 14 bases between. The CDR3 runs to 16 residues. CDR1 KGHSH and CDR2 LQKENI come from the germline V gene.

This chain joins TRBV28 and TRBJ2-3; D possibly corresponds to TRBD2 (5 bases). The germline V and J ends were trimmed by 7 bases and 1 base, with 9 bases remaining between them. The CDR3 sequence is 13 residues long. The germline V gene has CDR1 MDHEN and CDR2 SYDVKM. CDR3 nucleotide sequence: TGTGCCAGCACGGGGTTTGGCACAGATACGCAGTATTTT. It encodes CASTGFGTDTQYF. The entire variable domain, with the rest obtained from reference TRBV28 and TRBJ2-3, is as follows: DVKVTQSSRYLVKRTGEKVFLECVQDMDHENMFWYRQDPGLGLRLIYFSYDVKMKEKGDIPEGYSVSREKKERFSLILESASTNQTSMYLCASTGFGTDTQYFGPGTRLTVL.

This clonotype was seen more than once but under ten times. The chain carries TRBV9 and TRBJ2-6; TRBD1 agrees at 8 bases. The V segment lost 4 bases and the J segment 2 bases; nucleotides outside the gene matches: 8. Germline values: CDR1 SGDLS, CDR2 YYNGEE. CDR3 length: 17 amino acids. The CDR3 spells CASSPGQGEPGANVLTF. The CDR3 DNA follows: TGTGCCAGCAGCCCCGGACAGGGAGAGCCTGGGGCCAACGTCCTGACTTTC.

This clonotype was picked up a small number of times. The chain recombines TRBV24-1 with TRBJ1-1, with 10 bases that match TRBD1. Trimming removed 3 bases from V and 4 bases from J; junction bases left unmatched: 10. The germline CDR1 and CDR2 sequences are KGHDR and SFDVKD. The CDR3 is 17 amino acids. CDR3 region: CATSDGGTGDVTTEAFF. CDR3 bases: TGTGCCACCAGTGATGGTGGGACAGGGGATGTAACCACTGAAGCTTTCTTT.

This clonotype has a count of ten or more. The chain employs TRBV7-2 and TRBJ2-6; unclear D gene. This CDR3 is 18 amino acids long. With 2 bases removed from V and 0 bases from J, the gap between germline ends came to 14 bases. Germline loops: CDR1 SGHTA, CDR2 FQGNSA. CDR3 sequence reads: CASSLRSSSISGANVLTF. The DNA for the CDR3 is TGTGCCAGCAGCTTAAGGTCCTCCAGTATCTCTGGGGCCAACGTCCTGACTTTC. Variable domain in full (rest from reference TRBV7-2 and TRBJ2-6): GAGVSQSPSNKVTEKGKDVELRCDPISGHTALYWYRQSLGQGLEFLIYFQGNSAPDKSGLPSDRFSAERTGGSVSTLTIQRTQQEDSAVYLCASSLRSSSISGANVLTFGAGSRLTVL.

This clonotype was seen more than once but under ten times. The rearrangement joins TRBV20-1 to TRBJ2-5, with TRBD2 identical over 12 bases. Germline V lookup: CDR1 DFQATT, CDR2 SNEGSKA (reference sequence). With V trimmed by 3 bases and J by 5 bases, 7 bases remained unmatched. The CDR3 totals 15 residues. The CDR3 DNA follows: TGCAGTGCTAGCTCCCTTGGACTAGCGGGGGAGACCCAGTACTTC. Translation: CSASSLGLAGETQYF.

V gene TRBV20-1 combines with J gene TRBJ1-1, with a possible D match to TRBD1 (6 bases). The ends were cut back, 0 bases at V and 1 base at J, with 6 bases in the middle. Germline lookup yields CDR1 DFQATT and CDR2 SNEGSKA (reference sequence). The CDR3 has 13 residues. CDR3 in amino acids: CSAREGANTEAFF. The CDR3 DNA is TGCAGTGCTAGAGAGGGGGCGAACACTGAAGCTTTCTTT.

This clonotype has only a few counts. The CDR3 protein is CSASGSNKETQYF. The CDR3 nucleotides read TGCAGTGCTAGCGGCAGCAACAAAGAGACCCAGTACTTC. The chain carries TRBV20-1 and TRBJ2-5; D gene ambiguous. Germline assignment: CDR1 DFQATT and CDR2 SNEGSKA (reference sequence). The CDR3 is made up of 13 amino acids. Trimming took off 3 bases at V and 3 bases at J, with 11 bases between the two ends.

This clonotype has more than one count but fewer than ten. J is TRBJ2-1 and V is TRBV7-2; TRBD2 matches at 7 bases. The germline V gene encodes CDR1 SGHTA and CDR2 FQGNSA. V was pared by 5 bases and J by 4 bases, with 8 bases of the junction left unmatched. CDR3 length equals 15 residues. The CDR3 nucleotides are TGTGCCAGCAGCCTGGACTCGGGACTATACAATGAGCAGTTCTTC. As protein: CASSLDSGLYNEQFF.

The J gene is TRBJ1-2, the V gene TRBV5-5, with D maybe TRBD1 (6 bases). V was trimmed by 4 bases and J by 4 bases, leaving 17 bases between them. The CDR3 contains 15 residues. Germline V gene data show CDR1 as SGHKS and CDR2 as YYEKEE (reference sequence). This CDR3 reads CASSRTPGQTYGYTF. The DNA for the CDR3 is TGTGCCAGCAGCCGAACGCCAGGACAGACCTATGGCTACACCTTC.

This clonotype was recorded once. This chain connects TRBV7-3 to TRBJ2-3; maybe TRBD2 (5 bases). Germline V gene data show CDR1 as SGHTA and CDR2 as FQGTGA. Trimming cost V 4 bases and J 4 bases, with 12 bases left between them. This CDR3 has 14 residues. CDR3 nucleotides: TGTGCCAGCAGCTCCTCCAACGGGGCAGATACGCAGTATTTT. This sequence encodes CASSSSNGADTQYF. The full variable domain, in which reference TRBV7-3 and TRBJ2-3 provide the parts outside the CDR3, is GAGVSQTPSNKVTEKGKYVELRCDPISGHTALYWYRQSLGQGPEFLIYFQGTGAADDSGLPNDRFFAVRPEGSVSTLKIQRTERGDSAVYLCASSSSNGADTQYFGPGTRLTVL.

The V call is TRBV9, the J call TRBJ2-1; D unclear. Germline lookup yields CDR1 SGDLS and CDR2 YYNGEE. V dropped 4 bases and J dropped 15 bases, with 20 bases sitting between them. The CDR3 is 13 amino acids. This CDR3 is CASSLTRVSQLFF. The DNA of the CDR3 is TGTGCCAGCAGCCTAACCCGGGTCTCACAGCTGTTCTTC.

A few counts support this clonotype. The chain uses TRBV7-2 and TRBJ2-5; 11 bases map to TRBD1. CDR1 and CDR2 (germline): SGHTA, FQGNSA. Trimming took 3 bases from V and 5 from J; bases not matched to a gene: 8. This CDR3 spans 16 amino acids. The DNA of the CDR3 is TGTGCCAGCAGCTTCTTCCGGGACAGGGGGATGGAGACCCAGTACTTC. It yields the protein CASSFFRDRGMETQYF.

Points on this clonotype: Mismatch with germline at one junction end may stem from a read error. The CDR3 DNA is TGTGCCAGCAGCTTAGGGACAGGGTCCTGCAATGAGCAGTTCTTC. Encoded protein: CASSLGTGSCNEQFF. The chain is built from TRBV7-9 and TRBJ2-1; TRBD1 matches 8 bases. The V gene's germline CDR1 is SEHNR and CDR2 FQNEAQ (reference sequence). The CDR3 covers 15 residues.

As to this clonotype: The junction shows a germline mismatch at one end, possibly a read error. CDR3 nucleotide sequence: TGTGCCAGCAGCGATCGGACAGGGACCTACACTTTC. Translated: CASSDRTGTYTF. The genes are TRBV2 and TRBJ1-2; 8 positions agree with TRBD1. There are 12 residues in the CDR3. Per the germline V gene, CDR1 is SNHLY and CDR2 is FYNNEI.